The TCR beta chain described here comes from a study of blood T cells in healthy people across ages. Primers used in a second PCR of roughly 6 to 12 cycles were a sample-barcoded 5' primer and a J-beta primer mix. One entry per CDR3 protein, called by TCRdb with MiXCR from the 5' RACE reads. The table has approximately 850,000 distinct CDR3 sequences, around 45% seen once. The V and J ends lost 4 bases and 12 bases, in that order; junction bases with no gene match: 14. There are 15 residues in the CDR3. The germline gives CDR1 MGHRA, CDR2 YSYEKL. The chain recombines TRBV4-1 with TRBJ2-7; TRBD2 aligns across 11 bases. The TCR comes from a man aged 60-69 years in good health. Sequenced sample: blood. The CDR3 loop is CASSRGLAAQETRYF. CDR3 bases: TGCGCCAGCAGCCGGGGACTAGCGGCACAAGAGACCCGGTACTTC.